This note documents a single T cell receptor beta chain sequence. The antigen remains unidentified. The PCR contained 60 Vbeta and 13 Jbeta primers. Clones were read by immunoSEQ multiplex PCR, and TCRdb kept only the in-frame ones, dropping some. The table records about 150,000 clones, about 75% of them present only once. This entry belongs to a study of cytomegalovirus exposure and HLA in healthy donors. Findings and caveats of the study: TCR sequences were mostly rare, though some public TCRs occurred in many donors. Data from an earlier analysis indicated that most TCR beta V segments were productive either about 87% or about 30% of the time.

Deletions cut 8 bases from V and 6 bases from J, with 8 bases between. The CDR3 runs 11 residues. Germline values: CDR1 MNHEY, CDR2 SVGAGI. The TCR was taken from a woman between 25 and 40 years old in good health and CMV-seronegative. Sequences were obtained from PBMCs. The chain is built from TRBV6-5 and TRBJ2-1; no firm D call. In DNA form, the CDR3 reads TGTGCCAGCTCTTCGGGCAATGAGCAGTTCTTC. It codes for CASSSGNEQFF.